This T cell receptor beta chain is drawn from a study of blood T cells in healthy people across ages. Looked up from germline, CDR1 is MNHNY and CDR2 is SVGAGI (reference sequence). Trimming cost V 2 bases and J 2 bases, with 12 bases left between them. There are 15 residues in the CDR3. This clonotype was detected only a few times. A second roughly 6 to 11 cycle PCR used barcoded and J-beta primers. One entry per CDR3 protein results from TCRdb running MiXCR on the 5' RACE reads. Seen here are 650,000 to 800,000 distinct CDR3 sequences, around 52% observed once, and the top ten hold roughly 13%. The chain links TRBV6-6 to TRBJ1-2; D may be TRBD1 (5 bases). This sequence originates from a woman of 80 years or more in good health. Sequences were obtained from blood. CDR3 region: CASSYVQGQNYGYTF. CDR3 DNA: TGTGCCAGCAGTTACGTCCAGGGTCAAAACTATGGCTACACCTTC.